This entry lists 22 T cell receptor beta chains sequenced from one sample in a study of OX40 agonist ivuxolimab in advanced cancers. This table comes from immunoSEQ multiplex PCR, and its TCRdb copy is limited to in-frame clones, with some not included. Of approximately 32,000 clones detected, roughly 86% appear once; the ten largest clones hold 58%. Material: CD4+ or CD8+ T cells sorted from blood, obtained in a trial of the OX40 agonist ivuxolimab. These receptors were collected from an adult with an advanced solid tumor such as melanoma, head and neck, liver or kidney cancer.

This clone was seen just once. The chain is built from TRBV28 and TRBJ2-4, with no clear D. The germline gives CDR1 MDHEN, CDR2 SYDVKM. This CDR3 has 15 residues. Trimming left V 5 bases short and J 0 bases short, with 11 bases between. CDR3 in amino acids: CASSKNELAKNIQYF. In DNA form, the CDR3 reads TGTGCCAGCAGTAAAAATGAACTAGCCAAAAACATTCAGTACTTC.

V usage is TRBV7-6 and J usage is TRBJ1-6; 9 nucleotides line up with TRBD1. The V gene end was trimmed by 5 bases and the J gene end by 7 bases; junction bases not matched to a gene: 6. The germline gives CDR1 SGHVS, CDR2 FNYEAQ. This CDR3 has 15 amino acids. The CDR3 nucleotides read TGTGCCAGCAGCGGGACCGGGACAGGGAATTCACCCCTCCACTTT. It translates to CASSGTGTGNSPLHF.

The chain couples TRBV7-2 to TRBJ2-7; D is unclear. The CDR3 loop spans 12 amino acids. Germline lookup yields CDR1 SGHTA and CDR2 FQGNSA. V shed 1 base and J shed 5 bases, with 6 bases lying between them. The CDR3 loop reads CASSLVEDEQYF. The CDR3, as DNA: TGTGCCAGCAGCTTAGTAGAAGACGAGCAGTACTTC.

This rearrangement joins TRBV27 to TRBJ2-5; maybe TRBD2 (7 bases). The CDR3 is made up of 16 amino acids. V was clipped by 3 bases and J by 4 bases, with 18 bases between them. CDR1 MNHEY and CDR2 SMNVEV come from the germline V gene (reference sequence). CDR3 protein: CASSLYGGAPAETQYF. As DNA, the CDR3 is TGTGCCAGCAGTTTGTATGGGGGGGCCCCCGCAGAGACCCAGTACTTC.

Here the CDR3 reads CASSDTGPEAFF. DNA for the CDR3: TGTGCCAGCAGCGACACAGGGCCCGAAGCTTTCTTT. The genes are TRBV5-5 and TRBJ1-1, with D perhaps TRBD1 (6 bases). CDR1 and CDR2 (germline): SGHKS, YYEKEE (reference sequence). V was cut by 4 bases and J by 8 bases, with 12 bases left in between. This CDR3 region has 12 residues.

CDR3 protein: CASSLGYTGNYGYTF. The CDR3 bases are TGTGCCAGCAGCTTGGGATACACAGGGAACTATGGCTACACCTTC. V usage is TRBV5-4 and J usage is TRBJ1-2; a possible D gene is TRBD1 (6 bases). CDR1 is SGHNT, CDR2 YYREEE, per germline (reference sequence). The CDR3 consists of 15 residues. Trimming took off 0 bases at V and 2 bases at J, with 11 bases between the two ends.

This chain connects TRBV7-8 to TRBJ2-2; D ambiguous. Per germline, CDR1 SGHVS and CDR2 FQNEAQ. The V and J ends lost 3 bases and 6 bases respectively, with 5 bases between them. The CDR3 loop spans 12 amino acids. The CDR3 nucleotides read TGTGCCAGCAGCTTTACCTCCGGGGAGCTGTTTTTT. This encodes CASSFTSGELFF.

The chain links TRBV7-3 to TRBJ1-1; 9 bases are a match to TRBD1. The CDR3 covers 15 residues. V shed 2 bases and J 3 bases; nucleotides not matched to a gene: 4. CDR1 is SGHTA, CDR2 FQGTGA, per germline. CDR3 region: CASSLSTGGYTEAFF. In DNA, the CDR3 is TGTGCCAGCAGCTTATCAACAGGGGGCTACACTGAAGCTTTCTTT.

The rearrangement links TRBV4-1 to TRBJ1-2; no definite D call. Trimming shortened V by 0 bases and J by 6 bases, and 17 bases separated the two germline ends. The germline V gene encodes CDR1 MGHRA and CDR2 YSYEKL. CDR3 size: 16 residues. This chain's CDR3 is CASSQEASTQRNGYTF. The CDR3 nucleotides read TGCGCCAGCAGCCAAGAGGCCTCAACACAAAGGAATGGCTACACCTTC.

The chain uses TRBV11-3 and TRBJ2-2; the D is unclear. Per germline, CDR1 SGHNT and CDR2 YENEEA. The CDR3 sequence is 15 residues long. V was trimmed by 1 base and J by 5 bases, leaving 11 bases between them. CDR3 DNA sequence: TGTGCCAGCAGCTTAGGAGCCGGGTTAACCGGGGAGCTGTTTTTT. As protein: CASSLGAGLTGELFF.

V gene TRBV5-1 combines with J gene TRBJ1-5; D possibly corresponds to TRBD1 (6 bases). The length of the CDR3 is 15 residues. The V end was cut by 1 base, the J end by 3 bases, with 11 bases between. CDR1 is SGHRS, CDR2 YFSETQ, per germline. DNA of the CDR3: TGCGCCAGCAGCTTGCTCGGACAGCCCAATCAGCCCCAGCATTTT. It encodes CASSLLGQPNQPQHF. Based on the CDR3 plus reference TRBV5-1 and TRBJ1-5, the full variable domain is KAGVTQTPRYLIKTRGQQVTLSCSPISGHRSVSWYQQTPGQGLQFLFEYFSETQRNKGNFPGRFSGRQFSNSRSEMNVSTLELGDSALYLCASSLLGQPNQPQHFGDGTRLSIL.

This chain's CDR3 is CASGQGNYEQYF. As DNA, the CDR3 is TGTGCCAGCGGGCAGGGGAATTACGAGCAGTACTTC. The gene calls are TRBV6-6 and TRBJ2-7; perhaps TRBD1 as D (6 bases). CDR3 size: 12 residues. Germline-derived CDR1 and CDR2 are MNHNY and SVGAGI (reference sequence). The V end lost 8 bases, the J end lost 4 bases, and 12 bases lay between the germline ends.

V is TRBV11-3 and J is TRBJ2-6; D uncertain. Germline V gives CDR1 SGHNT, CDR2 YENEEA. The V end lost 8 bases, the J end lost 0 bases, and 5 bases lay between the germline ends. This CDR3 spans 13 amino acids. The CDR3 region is CASRASGANVLTF. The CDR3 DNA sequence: TGTGCCAGCCGCGCCTCTGGGGCCAACGTCCTGACTTTC.

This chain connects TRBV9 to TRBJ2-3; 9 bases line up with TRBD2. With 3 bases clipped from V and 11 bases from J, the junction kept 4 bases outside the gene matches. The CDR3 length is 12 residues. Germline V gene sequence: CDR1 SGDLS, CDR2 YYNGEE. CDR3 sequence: CASSGLAGVQYF. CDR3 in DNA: TGTGCCAGCAGCGGCTTAGCGGGGGTGCAGTATTTT.

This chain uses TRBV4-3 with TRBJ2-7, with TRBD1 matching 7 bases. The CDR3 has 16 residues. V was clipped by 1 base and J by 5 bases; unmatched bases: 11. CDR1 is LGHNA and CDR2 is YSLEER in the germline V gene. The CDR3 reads CASSQGGTGVPHEQYF. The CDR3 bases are TGCGCCAGCAGCCAAGGTGGCACAGGGGTCCCTCACGAGCAGTACTTC.

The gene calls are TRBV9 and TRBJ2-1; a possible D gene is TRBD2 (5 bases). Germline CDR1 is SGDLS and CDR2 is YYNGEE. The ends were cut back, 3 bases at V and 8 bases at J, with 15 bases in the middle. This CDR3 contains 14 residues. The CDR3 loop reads CASSGSLGRDEQFF. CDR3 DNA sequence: TGTGCCAGCAGCGGTTCACTAGGACGCGATGAGCAGTTCTTC.

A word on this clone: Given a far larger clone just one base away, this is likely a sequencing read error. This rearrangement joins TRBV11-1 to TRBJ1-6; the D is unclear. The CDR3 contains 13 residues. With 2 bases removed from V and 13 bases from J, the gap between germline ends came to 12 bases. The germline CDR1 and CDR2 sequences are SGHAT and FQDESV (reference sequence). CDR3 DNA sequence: TGTGCCAGCAGCTTATCCGCCAGTTCGCCCCTCCACTTT. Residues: CASSLSASSPLHF.

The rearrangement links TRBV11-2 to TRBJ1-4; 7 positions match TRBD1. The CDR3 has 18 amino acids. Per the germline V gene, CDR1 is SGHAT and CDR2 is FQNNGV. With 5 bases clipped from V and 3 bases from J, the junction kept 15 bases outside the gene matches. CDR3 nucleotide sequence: TGTGCCAGCAGCACGCGGGACAGAACATGGGAGGCTAATGAAAAACTGTTTTTT. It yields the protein CASSTRDRTWEANEKLFF.

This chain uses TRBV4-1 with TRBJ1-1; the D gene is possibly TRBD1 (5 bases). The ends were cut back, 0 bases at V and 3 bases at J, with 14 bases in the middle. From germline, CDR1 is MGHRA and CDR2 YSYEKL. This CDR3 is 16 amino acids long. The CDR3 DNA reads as TGCGCCAGCAGCCAAGATGAGGGTGGGGCTTACACTGAAGCTTTCTTT. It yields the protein CASSQDEGGAYTEAFF.

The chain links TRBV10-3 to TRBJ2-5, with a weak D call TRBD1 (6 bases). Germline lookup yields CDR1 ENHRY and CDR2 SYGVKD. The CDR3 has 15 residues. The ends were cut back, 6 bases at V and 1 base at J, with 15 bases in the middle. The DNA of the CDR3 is TGTGCCATCAGCCACCCCGGACAGTCCCAAGAGACCCAGTACTTC. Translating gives CAISHPGQSQETQYF.

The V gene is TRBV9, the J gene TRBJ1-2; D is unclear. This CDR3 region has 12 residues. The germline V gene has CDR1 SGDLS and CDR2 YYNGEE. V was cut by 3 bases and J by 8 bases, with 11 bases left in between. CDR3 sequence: CASSARTAGYTF. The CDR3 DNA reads TGTGCCAGCAGCGCTCGGACCGCCGGCTACACCTTC.

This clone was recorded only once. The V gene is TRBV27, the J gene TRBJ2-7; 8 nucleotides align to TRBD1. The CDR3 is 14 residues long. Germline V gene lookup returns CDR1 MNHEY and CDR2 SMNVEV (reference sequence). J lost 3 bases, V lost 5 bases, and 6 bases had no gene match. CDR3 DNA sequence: TGTGCCAGCAGTATCAGGACAGGGCACTACGAGCAGTACTTC. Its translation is CASSIRTGHYEQYF.